A selection of T cell receptor beta chains follows, all from one sample in a study of beta chain features in type 1 diabetes. Repertoires were generated with immunoSEQ multiplex PCR, while TCRdb's copy carries only in-frame clones and drops some. Among around 600,000 clones listed, around 12% were seen once. Input material: naive CD4+ T cells from blood. These receptors were taken from a young man with type 1 diabetes. CDR3s include the opening cysteine and the closing phenylalanine or tryptophan.

v_gene	CDR3aa
TRBV7-2	CASSPQRGGADTQYF
TRBV28	CASTHGGSRTGEQYF
TRBV5-1	CASSLTGGPSYNEQFF
TRBV9	CASSVALDRVGTGELFF
TRBV11-2	CASSFRRGLWYNEQFF
TRBV4-3	CASSSYDEQFF
TRBV15	CATSRVPAPWEQYF
TRBV18	CASSPRGQGNTGELFF
TRBV12-5	CASGLGVVSPLHF
TRBV19	CASSPLPRGGETQYF
TRBV7-2	CASRLPGGTEAFF
TRBV18	CASSFGTPNTEAFF
TRBV7-9	CASSRNGAGYTF
TRBV25-1	CASSDPRLGGQNIQYF
TRBV2	CASSRPWTLTSSYEQYF
TRBV2	CASSSEETQYF
TRBV6-5	CASSYEKTAEAFF
TRBV7-6	CASSRDTVQETQYF
TRBV9	CASSVGLASYNEQFF
TRBV10-1	CASSETGLVAYNEQFF
TRBV2	CASSRGLYNEQFF
TRBV28	CASSQIRGLLVGTQYF
TRBV2	CASRSSKDEQYF
TRBV19	CASSGRQGTYYGYTF
TRBV29-1	CSVGTGDGYTF
TRBV7-9	CASSLETANYGYTF
TRBV27	CASSSQGDYGYTF
TRBV2	CASRPGLATDTQYF
TRBV28	CASSFSRTFGEKLFF
TRBV5-1	CASSRYPGVDEQYF
TRBV4-3	CASSQDWGIRNSPLHF
TRBV4-2	CASSQDRGSQETQYF
TRBV5-1	CASSDEGDTQYF
TRBV27	CASRRDASGPSYEQYF
TRBV7-9	CASSAYGGMGETQYF
TRBV7-9	CASSAERSSYNEQFF
TRBV29-1	CSVGRLAGARDTQYF
TRBV2	CASSEGTSYNEQFF
TRBV9	CASSPRQAGTDTQYF
TRBV29-1	CSVVIMGAGNQPQHF
TRBV5-8	CASSLALLAGGHNEQFF
TRBV19	CASKGQYNYGYTF
TRBV10-3	CAISEIGGRGETQYF
TRBV11-3	CASTSREGGGEQFF
TRBV5-4	CASSGSSGVSYEQYF
TRBV29-1	CSVAGYLNTEAFF
TRBV7-2	CASSSSGVGYEQYF
TRBV15	CATSRDMTAQGYTF
TRBV10-3	CAISEGEQGNQPQHF
TRBV7-3	CASSLLGQMNTEAFF
TRBV27	CASSTPGILNQPQHF
TRBV6-1	CASSEGLGTDEETQYF
TRBV30	CAWSSGTYEQYF
TRBV6-5	CASSYSGLVTYEQYF
TRBV18	CASSPPGHSNTGELFF
TRBV5-1	CASSLSGETQYF
TRBV4-2	CASSQGLAGAYEQYF
TRBV18	CASSPSRATGSYEQYF
TRBV6-1	CASSETSSYEQYF